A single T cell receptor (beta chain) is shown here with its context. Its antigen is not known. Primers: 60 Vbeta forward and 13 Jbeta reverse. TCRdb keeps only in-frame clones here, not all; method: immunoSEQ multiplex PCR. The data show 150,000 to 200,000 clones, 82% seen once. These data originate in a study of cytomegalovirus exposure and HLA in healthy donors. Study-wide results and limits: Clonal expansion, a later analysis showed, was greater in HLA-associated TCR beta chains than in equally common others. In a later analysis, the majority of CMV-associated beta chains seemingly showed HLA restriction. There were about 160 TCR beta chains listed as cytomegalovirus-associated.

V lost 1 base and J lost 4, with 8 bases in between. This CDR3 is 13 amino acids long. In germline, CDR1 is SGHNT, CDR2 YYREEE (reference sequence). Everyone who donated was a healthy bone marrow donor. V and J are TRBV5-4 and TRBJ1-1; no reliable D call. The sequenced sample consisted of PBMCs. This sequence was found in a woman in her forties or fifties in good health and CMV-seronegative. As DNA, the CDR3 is TGTGCCAGCAGCTTGTCGGTTAGCACTGAAGCTTTCTTT. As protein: CASSLSVSTEAFF.